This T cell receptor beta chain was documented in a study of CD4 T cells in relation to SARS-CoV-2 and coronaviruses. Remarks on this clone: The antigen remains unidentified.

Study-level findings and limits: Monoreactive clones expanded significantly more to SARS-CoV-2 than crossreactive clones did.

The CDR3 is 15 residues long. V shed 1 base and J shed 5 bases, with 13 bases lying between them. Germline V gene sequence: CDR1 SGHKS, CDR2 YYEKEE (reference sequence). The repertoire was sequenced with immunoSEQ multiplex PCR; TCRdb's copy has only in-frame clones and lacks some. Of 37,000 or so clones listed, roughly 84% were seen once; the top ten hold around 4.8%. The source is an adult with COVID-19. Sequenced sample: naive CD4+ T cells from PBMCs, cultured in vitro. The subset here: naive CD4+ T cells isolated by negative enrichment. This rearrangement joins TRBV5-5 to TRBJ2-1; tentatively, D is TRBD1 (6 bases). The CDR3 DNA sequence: TGTGCCAGCAGCTTGATTATGGGGGCTAACAATGAGCAGTTCTTC. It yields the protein CASSLIMGANNEQFF.